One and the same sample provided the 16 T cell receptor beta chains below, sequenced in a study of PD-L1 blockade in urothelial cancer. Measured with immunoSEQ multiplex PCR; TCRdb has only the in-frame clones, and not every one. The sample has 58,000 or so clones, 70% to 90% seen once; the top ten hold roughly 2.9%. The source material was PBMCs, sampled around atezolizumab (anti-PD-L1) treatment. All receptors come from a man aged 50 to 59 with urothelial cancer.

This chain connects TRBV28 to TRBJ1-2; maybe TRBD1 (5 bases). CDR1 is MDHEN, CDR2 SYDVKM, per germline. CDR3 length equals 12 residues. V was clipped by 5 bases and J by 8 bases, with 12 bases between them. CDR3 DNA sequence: TGTGCCAGCAGTACGCAGGGTAGGGGCTACACCTTC. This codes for CASSTQGRGYTF.

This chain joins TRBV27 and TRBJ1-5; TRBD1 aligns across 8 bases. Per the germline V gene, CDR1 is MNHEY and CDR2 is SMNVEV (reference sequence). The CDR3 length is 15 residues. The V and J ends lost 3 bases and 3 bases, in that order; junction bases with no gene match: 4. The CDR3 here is CASSFRQGHNQPQHF. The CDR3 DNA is TGTGCCAGCAGTTTTCGACAGGGGCACAATCAGCCCCAGCATTTT.

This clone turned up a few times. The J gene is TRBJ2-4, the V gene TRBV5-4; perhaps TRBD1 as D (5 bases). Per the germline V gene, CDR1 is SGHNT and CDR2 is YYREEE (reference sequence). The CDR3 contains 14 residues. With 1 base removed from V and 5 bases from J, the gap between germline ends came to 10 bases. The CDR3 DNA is TGTGCCAGCAGCTTGTGGGGCCGCCAAAACATTCAGTACTTC. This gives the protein CASSLWGRQNIQYF.

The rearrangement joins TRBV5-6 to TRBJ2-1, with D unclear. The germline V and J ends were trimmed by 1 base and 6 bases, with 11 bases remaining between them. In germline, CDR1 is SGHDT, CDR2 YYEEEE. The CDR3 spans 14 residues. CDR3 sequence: CASSLSSGRNEQFF. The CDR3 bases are TGTGCCAGCAGCTTGAGTTCAGGCCGCAATGAGCAGTTCTTC.

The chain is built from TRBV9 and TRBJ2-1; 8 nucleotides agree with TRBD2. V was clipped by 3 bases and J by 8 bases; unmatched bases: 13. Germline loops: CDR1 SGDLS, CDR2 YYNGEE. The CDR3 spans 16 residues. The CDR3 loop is CASSGWSGGPVYEQFF. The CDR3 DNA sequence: TGTGCCAGCAGCGGGTGGTCGGGAGGGCCTGTCTATGAGCAGTTCTTC.

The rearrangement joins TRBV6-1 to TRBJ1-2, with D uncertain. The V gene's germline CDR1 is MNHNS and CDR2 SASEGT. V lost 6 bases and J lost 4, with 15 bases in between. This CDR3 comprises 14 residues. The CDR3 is CASREAGGGYGYTF. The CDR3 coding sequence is TGTGCCAGCAGGGAGGCGGGAGGAGGCTATGGCTACACCTTC.

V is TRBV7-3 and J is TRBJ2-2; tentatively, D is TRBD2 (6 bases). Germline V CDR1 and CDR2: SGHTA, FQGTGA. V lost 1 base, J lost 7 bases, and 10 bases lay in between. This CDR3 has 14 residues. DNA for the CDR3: TGTGCCAGCAGCTTAAGCGGGATGGGCGGGGAGCTGTTTTTT. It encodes CASSLSGMGGELFF. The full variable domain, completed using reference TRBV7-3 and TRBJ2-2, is GAGVSQTPSNKVTEKGKYVELRCDPISGHTALYWYRQSLGQGPEFLIYFQGTGAADDSGLPNDRFFAVRPEGSVSTLKIQRTERGDSAVYLCASSLSGMGGELFFGEGSRLTVL.

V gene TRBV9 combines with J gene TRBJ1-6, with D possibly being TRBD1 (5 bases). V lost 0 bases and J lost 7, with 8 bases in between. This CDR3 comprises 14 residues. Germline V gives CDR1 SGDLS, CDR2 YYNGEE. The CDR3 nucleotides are TGTGCCAGCAGCGTAGAGGGGAAGAATTCACCCCTCCACTTT. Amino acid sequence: CASSVEGKNSPLHF.

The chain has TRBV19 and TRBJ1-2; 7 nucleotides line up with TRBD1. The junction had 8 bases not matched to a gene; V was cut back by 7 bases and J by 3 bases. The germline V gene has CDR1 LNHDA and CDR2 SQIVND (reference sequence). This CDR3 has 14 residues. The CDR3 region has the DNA TGTGCCAGTAAACTAGGACAGGCAGACTATGGCTACACCTTC. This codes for CASKLGQADYGYTF.

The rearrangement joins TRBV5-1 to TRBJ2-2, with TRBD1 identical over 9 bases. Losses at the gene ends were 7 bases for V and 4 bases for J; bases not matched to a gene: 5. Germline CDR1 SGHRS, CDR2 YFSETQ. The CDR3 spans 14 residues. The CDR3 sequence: CASLGQGGTGELFF. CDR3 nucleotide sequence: TGCGCCAGCTTGGGACAGGGAGGCACCGGGGAGCTGTTTTTT.

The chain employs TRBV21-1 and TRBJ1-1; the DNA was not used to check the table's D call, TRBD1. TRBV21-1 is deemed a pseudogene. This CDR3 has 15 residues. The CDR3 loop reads CASSKKGTVNTEAFF. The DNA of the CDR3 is TGTGCCAGCAGCAAAAAAGGGACAGTGAACACTGAAGCTTTCTTT.

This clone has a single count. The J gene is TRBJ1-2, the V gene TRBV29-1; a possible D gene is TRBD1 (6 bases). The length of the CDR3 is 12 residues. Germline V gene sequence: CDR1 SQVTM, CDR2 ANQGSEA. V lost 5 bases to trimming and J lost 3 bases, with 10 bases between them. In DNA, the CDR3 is TGCAGCGTTCGAGAGGGGGACTATGGCTACACCTTC. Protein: CSVREGDYGYTF.

The CDR3 DNA sequence: TGTGCCAGCAGTTACTCCCTCCTCCGGGGAGAAGGTGAGCAGTTCTTC. It codes for CASSYSLLRGEGEQFF. V gene TRBV6-5 combines with J gene TRBJ2-1, with D possibly matching TRBD2 (5 bases). Germline assignment: CDR1 MNHEY and CDR2 SVGAGI. CDR3 size: 16 residues. V lost 0 bases to trimming and J lost 9 bases, with 18 bases between them.

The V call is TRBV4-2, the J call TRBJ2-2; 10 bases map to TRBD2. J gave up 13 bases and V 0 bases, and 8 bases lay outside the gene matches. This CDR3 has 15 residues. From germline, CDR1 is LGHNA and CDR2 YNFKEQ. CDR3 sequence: CASSQEASGSGWLFF. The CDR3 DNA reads TGTGCCAGCAGCCAAGAGGCTAGCGGGAGCGGGTGGCTGTTTTTT.

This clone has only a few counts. The CDR3 is CASSDGTGGRQPQHF. As DNA, the CDR3 is TGTGCCAGCAGTGATGGGACAGGGGGGAGACAGCCCCAGCATTTT. The chain recombines TRBV2 with TRBJ1-5; TRBD1 matches 11 bases. V dropped 3 bases and J dropped 7; count of bases not matched to a gene: 5. The CDR3 has 15 residues. Looked up from germline, CDR1 is SNHLY and CDR2 is FYNNEI. Drawing the rest from reference TRBV2 and TRBJ1-5, the complete variable domain is EPEVTQTPSHQVTQMGQEVILRCVPISNHLYFYWYRQILGQKVEFLVSFYNNEISEKSEIFDDQFSVERPDGSNFTLKIRSTKLEDSAMYFCASSDGTGGRQPQHFGDGTRLSIL.

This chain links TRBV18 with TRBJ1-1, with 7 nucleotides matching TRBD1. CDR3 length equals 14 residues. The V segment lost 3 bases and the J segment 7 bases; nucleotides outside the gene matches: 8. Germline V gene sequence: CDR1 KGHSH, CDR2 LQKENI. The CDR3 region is CASSPVKGAVEAFF. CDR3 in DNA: TGTGCCAGCTCACCCGTCAAGGGGGCGGTTGAAGCTTTCTTT.